This section outlines one T cell receptor (beta chain) sequence together with its context. This sample was taken from a study of blood T cells in healthy people across ages. Trimming took off 8 bases at V and 5 bases at J, with 12 bases between the two ends. Germline V gives CDR1 WSHSY, CDR2 SAAADI. This CDR3 has 12 residues. Sample-barcoded 5' priming and a J-beta primer mix drove a second PCR of 7 to 11 cycles. Every molecule of cDNA carried a tag from a template-switch adaptor with 12 random nucleotides. From the 5' RACE reads, TCRdb called clonotypes with MiXCR, one entry per CDR3 protein. The table lists 1 million or so distinct CDR3 sequences, 20% to 25% of them singletons. The same data also went into a second study, on T cells of mothers and their children. That source adds: Once extracted, all RNA went into cDNA synthesis at about 1.5 ug per 15 ul. Each child contributed millions of TCR beta CDR3 reads, while each mother contributed over 8 million.

This sequence joins TRBV10-2 and TRBJ1-1; D perhaps matches TRBD1 (5 bases). This TCR was sampled from a girl aged 2 to 9 in good health. Sequenced material: blood. The CDR3 nucleotides are TGCGCCAGCTGTCAGGGAGGGACTGAAGCTTTCTTT. Its translation: CASCQGGTEAFF.